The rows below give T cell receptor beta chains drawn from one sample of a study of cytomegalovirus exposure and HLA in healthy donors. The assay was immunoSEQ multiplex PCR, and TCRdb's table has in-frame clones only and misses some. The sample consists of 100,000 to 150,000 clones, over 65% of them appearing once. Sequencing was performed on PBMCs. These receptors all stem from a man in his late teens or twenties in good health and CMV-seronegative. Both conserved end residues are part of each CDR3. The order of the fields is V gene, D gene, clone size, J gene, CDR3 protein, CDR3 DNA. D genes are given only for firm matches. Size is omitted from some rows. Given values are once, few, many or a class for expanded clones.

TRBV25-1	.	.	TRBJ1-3	CASSDIGHSGVTIYF	TGTGCCAGCAGTGACATCGGACATTCTGGGGTCACCATATATTTT
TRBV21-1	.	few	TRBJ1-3	CASSKPGQGGNTIYF	TGTGCCAGCAGCAAACCGGGACAGGGTGGAAACACCATATATTTT
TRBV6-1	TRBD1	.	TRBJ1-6	CASSAGQSNSPLHF	TGTGCCAGCAGCGCGGGACAGTCAAATTCACCCCTCCACTTT
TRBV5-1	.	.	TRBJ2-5	CASSLEDSQETQYF	TGCGCCAGCAGCTTGGAGGACAGCCAAGAGACCCAGTACTTC
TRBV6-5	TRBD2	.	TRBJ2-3	CASSWSAGESTDTQYF	TGTGCCAGCAGTTGGTCAGCGGGGGAGAGCACAGATACGCAGTATTTT
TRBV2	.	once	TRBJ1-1	CASRHTANTEAFF	TGTGCCAGCAGACATACAGCTAACACTGAAGCTTTCTTT
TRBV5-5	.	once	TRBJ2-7	CASQWGPSYEQYF	TGTGCCAGCCAATGGGGCCCCTCCTACGAGCAGTACTTC
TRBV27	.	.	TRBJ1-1	CASSFLPADTEAFF	TGTGCCAGCAGTTTTCTCCCGGCGGACACTGAAGCTTTCTTT
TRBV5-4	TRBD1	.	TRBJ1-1	CASSPRRGNGLDTEAFF	TGTGCCAGCAGCCCCCGCAGGGGGAATGGTTTGGACACTGAAGCTTTCTTT
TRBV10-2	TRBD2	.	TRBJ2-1	CASRTLAGVIGHEQFF	TGCGCCAGCAGAACACTAGCGGGGGTAATAGGGCATGAGCAGTTCTTC